This T cell receptor beta chain was recovered during a study of T cell responses to AZD1222 COVID-19 vaccine. Background on the study: The study pooled second doses at about 4 or about 12 weeks.

A note on this clone: The antigen remains undetermined.

The V end was cut by 7 bases, the J end by 0 bases, with 7 bases between. The CDR3 is 13 amino acids. Germline loops: CDR1 SGHDN, CDR2 FVKESK. TCRdb's copy holds only in-frame clones and misses some; the assay was immunoSEQ multiplex PCR. The sample lists approximately 57,000 clones; approximately 83% were seen once. Study-level points and caveats: A reported finding is that nearly half of spike-specific TCRs target unmutated variant regions. In a largely white British group with more females than males, clonal diversity was possibly underestimated.

Sequenced material: peripheral blood, taken on day 0 of AZD1222 vaccination. The receptor was isolated from an adult in good health. The V call is TRBV14, the J call TRBJ1-3; D is uncertain. CDR3 sequence (DNA): TGTGCCAGCATGAGGTCCTCTGGAAACACCATATATTTT. Translated, it gives CASMRSSGNTIYF.